The sequence of this T cell receptor (beta chain) was determined in a study of cytomegalovirus exposure and HLA in healthy donors. The study's findings and limits: TCR beta sequences reportedly predicted most subjects' HLA-A and HLA-B alleles accurately. There were some V segments, including TRBV6-2 and TRBV6-3, excluded as indistinguishable. In a later analysis, the majority of CMV-associated beta chains seemingly showed HLA restriction.

While unrecorded immune exposures were likely, the donors were nominally healthy when sampled. With respect to this clone: The target antigen is unknown.

V trimming: 0 bases; J trimming: 6 bases; junction bases outside the gene matches: 13. CDR3 length equals 17 residues. Germline loops: CDR1 GTSNPN, CDR2 SVGIG (reference sequence). In the PCR, 60 Vbeta and 13 Jbeta primers were used. Sequencing used immunoSEQ multiplex PCR; TCRdb keeps in-frame clones, though not all of them. Found here are more than 200,000 clones, approximately 79% of them singletons; the top ten hold 1.5% to 2%. This chain uses TRBV30 with TRBJ2-1, with 8 bases identical to TRBD2. The sequence was collected from a male donor in good health and CMV-seronegative. Sequenced sample: PBMCs. The CDR3 protein is CAWSVGAGGPTGNEQFF. The CDR3 DNA is TGTGCCTGGAGTGTAGGTGCGGGGGGACCGACGGGCAATGAGCAGTTCTTC.